This is a list of T cell receptor beta chains from one sample in a study of response to subunit inactivated influenza vaccine. TCRdb analysed the RT-PCR reads with MiXCR anew, one entry per CDR3 protein. The sample records hundreds of thousands of distinct CDR3 sequences, approximately 14% being singletons. The sample consisted of PBMCs from blood, taken 14 to 15 days before vaccination. All receptors derive from a man aged 50 to 60 who received an inactivated influenza vaccine. Both conserved end residues are part of each CDR3. A D gene is named only where the DNA matches it firmly. Clone size appears in some rows only: once, few, many, or a class for an expanded clone.

NA TRBJ2-1 many TRBV7-9 TGTGCCAGCAGCTTAACCCAATTGAAAAACAATGAGCAGTTCTTC CASSLTQLKNNEQFF
NA TRBJ1-6 NA TRBV12-3/TRBV12-4 TGTGCCAGCAGTGCGAGGACGGCGAATAATTCACCCCTCCACTTT CASSARTANNSPLHF
TRBD1 TRBJ2-3 NA TRBV5-1 TGCGCCAGCAGCTGGCCCCGGGACAGGGGAAGCACAGATACGCAGTATTTT CASSWPRDRGSTDTQYF
NA TRBJ2-5 NA TRBV4-3 TGCGCCAGCAGCCAAGATGATGGGGGGCAAGAGACCCAGTACTTC CASSQDDGGQETQYF
TRBD1 TRBJ2-2 many TRBV10-3 TGTGCCACCATAGGACAGGAGACCGGGGAGCTGTTTTTT CATIGQETGELFF
TRBD1 TRBJ2-1 few TRBV6-2/TRBV6-3 TGTGCCAGCAGTTTTGGGGGACAGGGACGGGAGCAGTTCTTC CASSFGGQGREQFF
NA TRBJ2-3 few TRBV7-6 TGTGCCAGCAGCGATCCAACAGGGCAAGATACGCAGTATTTT CASSDPTGQDTQYF
NA TRBJ2-7 NA TRBV18 TGTGCCAGCTCACCACCGGGTAGCGGTAGCTCCTACGAGCAGTACTTC CASSPPGSGSSYEQYF
TRBD2 TRBJ2-5 few TRBV11-1 TGTGCCAGCAGCTTATGGGAACATGGACTAGCGGGGGAAGAGACCCAGTACTTC CASSLWEHGLAGEETQYF
NA TRBJ2-7 NA TRBV7-2 TGTGCCAGCAGCTGGGACAACAGTTACGAGCAGTACTTC CASSWDNSYEQYF
NA TRBJ2-5 few TRBV29-1 TGCAGCGTTGAATGGGGGCGGGAGACCCAGTACTTC CSVEWGRETQYF
NA TRBJ1-6 NA TRBV18 TGTGCCAGCTCCCTATCCCCCGGGGGTAATTCACCCCTCCACTTT CASSLSPGGNSPLHF
NA TRBJ2-7 NA TRBV28 TGTGCCACCTCCGTATCCTCCTACGAGCAGTACTTC CATSVSSYEQYF
TRBD2 TRBJ2-1 NA TRBV5-1 TGCGCCAGCAGCGTCACTAGCGGGGGGCACTACAATGAGCAGTTCTTC CASSVTSGGHYNEQFF
NA TRBJ2-1 few TRBV6-2/TRBV6-3 TGTGCCAGCAGTTACTCCTCCGGGATTAGCGGCTCCTACAATGAGCAGTTCTTC CASSYSSGISGSYNEQFF
TRBD1 TRBJ1-1 NA TRBV7-2 TGTGCCAGCAGGTCCCGGACAGGGTGGGACACTGAAGCTTTCTTT CASRSRTGWDTEAFF
NA TRBJ2-7 few TRBV30 TGTGCCTGGAGTCGCCGGCTGACCTACGAGCAGTACTTC CAWSRRLTYEQYF
NA TRBJ2-3 many TRBV20-1 TGCAGTGCACGTAGCGAGACAGATACGCAGTATTTT CSARSETDTQYF
NA TRBJ1-5 few TRBV27 TGTGCCAGCAGTCCGGGAGGATGGGGCAATCAGCCCCAGCATTTT CASSPGGWGNQPQHF
NA TRBJ2-1 NA TRBV20-1 TGCAGTGCCCGGGGGAGTCCTGAGCAGTTCTTC CSARGSPEQFF
NA TRBJ2-3 few TRBV28 TGTGCCAGCAGTAAAGCGGCTAGCGAGTATGGGGATACGCAGTATTTT CASSKAASEYGDTQYF
NA TRBJ2-1 few TRBV12-3/TRBV12-4 TGTGCCAGCAGTTTAGACGGCCGTAGCTCCTACAATGAGCAGTTCTTC CASSLDGRSSYNEQFF
NA TRBJ2-2 few TRBV11-3 TGTGCCAGCAGCCATCGGTGGGGTACGAACACCGGGGAGCTGTTTTTT CASSHRWGTNTGELFF
NA TRBJ2-1 few TRBV9 TGTGCCAGCAGTGCGGGACGCGAGCAGTTCTTC CASSAGREQFF
TRBD2 TRBJ2-1 NA TRBV4-3 TGCGCCAGCAGCCAGGAGGACTCTTTGGGGGGGAGCAATGAGCAGTTCTTC CASSQEDSLGGSNEQFF
TRBD2 TRBJ2-7 once TRBV6-5 TGTGCCAGCTGTTTAGCGGGGGGCCGGAGCTCCTACGAGCAGTACTTC CASCLAGGRSSYEQYF
TRBD1 TRBJ2-1 many TRBV2 TGTGCCAGCATTAGACAGGGGGCGGAGCAGTTCTTC CASIRQGAEQFF
TRBD2 TRBJ2-1 NA TRBV20-1 TGCAGTGCTACCCCCGGGACTAGCGGGGGGGATGAGCAGTTCTTC CSATPGTSGGDEQFF
TRBD2 TRBJ2-3 NA TRBV10-3 TGTGCCATCAGTGAGTCAGGACTAGGCAGCACAGATACGCAGTATTTT CAISESGLGSTDTQYF
NA TRBJ1-2 NA TRBV15 TGTGCCACCAGCAGAGGGGCAGCAAACTATGGCTACACCTTC CATSRGAANYGYTF
NA TRBJ2-5 NA TRBV4-1 TGCGCCAGCAGCAATTGGGCGGGGTCCCGTCAAGAGACCCAGTACTTC CASSNWAGSRQETQYF
TRBD1 TRBJ2-7 NA TRBV15 TGTGCCACCAGCAGGGGCCGGGACAGGGGGCTTGAGCAGTACTTC CATSRGRDRGLEQYF
NA TRBJ1-6 few TRBV14 TGTGCCAGCAGCCCCGGCATAAGGTCCTATAATTCACCCCTCCACTTT CASSPGIRSYNSPLHF
NA TRBJ2-5 NA TRBV9 TGTGCCAGCAGCGCCAGGGCACACCAAGAGACCCAGTACTTC CASSARAHQETQYF
NA TRBJ2-7 many TRBV12-3/TRBV12-4 TGTGCCAGCAGGAATTCCTACGAGCAGTACTTC CASRNSYEQYF
NA TRBJ2-1 many TRBV12-3/TRBV12-4 TGTGCCAGCAGCCCCCGAGGCGGGGTAACGAGTGAGCAGTTCTTC CASSPRGGVTSEQFF
NA TRBJ2-1 NA TRBV29-1 TGCAGCGTTGGGAGGACTACTAATGAGCAGTTCTTC CSVGRTTNEQFF
NA TRBJ2-3 NA TRBV20-1 TGCAGTGCTAGAGTGGAGGGAGGCACAGATACGCAGTATTTT CSARVEGGTDTQYF
NA TRBJ2-2 many TRBV12-3/TRBV12-4 TGTGCCAGCACCTGGGATGTGGGGGGAACCGGGGAGCTGTTTTTT CASTWDVGGTGELFF
TRBD1 TRBJ2-5 NA TRBV4-3 TGCGCCAGCAGCCAAGTGACAGGGGGTCAAGAGACCCAGTACTTC CASSQVTGGQETQYF
TRBD2 TRBJ2-2 NA TRBV12-3/TRBV12-4 TGTGCCAGCAGTAACGCGGGGGACGGGGAGCTGTTTTTT CASSNAGDGELFF
TRBD2 TRBJ2-2 NA TRBV6-5 TGTGCCAGCAGTTACTTCAGACTAGCGGCTAACACCGGGGAGCTGTTTTTT CASSYFRLAANTGELFF
NA TRBJ2-7 few TRBV7-9 TGTGCCAGCAGCTTTCCTCCTACGGGACCCTACGAGCAGTACTTC CASSFPPTGPYEQYF
TRBD1 TRBJ2-1 few TRBV28 TGTGCCATCTCACCAGGGGGCATGATGAATGAGCAGTTCTTC CAISPGGMMNEQFF
TRBD2 TRBJ2-1 NA TRBV6-1 TGTGCCAGCAGTAGCGGGATGTCCTACAATGAGCAGTTCTTC CASSSGMSYNEQFF
NA TRBJ2-1 NA TRBV6-2/TRBV6-3 TGTGCCAGCAGTTACTCCTGGGGAACGGGCGGCAATGAGCAGTTCTTC CASSYSWGTGGNEQFF
NA TRBJ1-1 NA TRBV6-2/TRBV6-3 TGTGCCAGCAGTTACTCCCACAGGGCGGGGGCTTTCTTT CASSYSHRAGAFF
NA TRBJ1-2 NA TRBV29-1 TGCAGCGTTGAAATGGGCCATAACTATGGCTACACCTTC CSVEMGHNYGYTF
NA TRBJ2-7 NA TRBV5-8 TGTGCCAGCAGCATACAGGGACTTATCTCCTACGAGCAGTACTTC CASSIQGLISYEQYF
TRBD2 TRBJ2-2 NA TRBV4-3 TGCGCCAGCAGACGGACAGCGGGGGCCACCGGGGAGCTGTTTTTT CASRRTAGATGELFF
NA TRBJ1-4 NA TRBV12-3/TRBV12-4 TGTGCCAGCAGTTTGTCCAGGGTTGCAGCTAATGAAAAACTGTTTTTT CASSLSRVAANEKLFF
NA TRBJ2-2 NA TRBV7-6 TGTGCCAGCAGCGCACGAACCCCGGGGCTGAACACCGGGGAGCTGTTTTTT CASSARTPGLNTGELFF
NA TRBJ2-1 few TRBV25-1 TGTGCCAGCAGAACCCCCGCGGGACAGCGAGACAATGAGCAGTTCTTC CASRTPAGQRDNEQFF
NA TRBJ2-5 once TRBV5-1 TGCGCCAGCAGCTTGGGAGGGGTTCGGCAAGAGACCCAGTACTTC CASSLGGVRQETQYF